This TCR beta chain originates from a study of shared clonotypes between healthy human individuals. Concerning this clone: Its antigen is not known.

Study-level points and caveats: There were few donors, and this limited the genetic and exposure-history diversity represented.

V was cut by 8 bases and J by 0 bases, with 12 bases left in between. This CDR3 has 14 amino acids. Germline CDR1 KGHSH, CDR2 LQKENI. Deep level was the assay's run setting. Genomic DNA of every subset was divided equally among multiple immunoSEQ plates. Using approximately 200 ng DNA, around 30,000 T cell genomes, the sorted-subset replicate PCRs were run. Some clones are missing from TCRdb's copy, which holds only in-frame ones; the method was immunoSEQ multiplex PCR. This table has about 1 million clones, 65% to 75% appearing once. J is TRBJ2-3 and V is TRBV18; D remains ambiguous. Material for sequencing was memory CD4+ T cells sorted from blood. Subset in this sample: CD45RA-negative fraction. This TCR came from a man between 18 and 35 years old in good health. Here the CDR3 DNA reads TGTGCCAGCCGTGGCTCGGCTAGCACAGATACGCAGTATTTT. It specifies CASRGSASTDTQYF.